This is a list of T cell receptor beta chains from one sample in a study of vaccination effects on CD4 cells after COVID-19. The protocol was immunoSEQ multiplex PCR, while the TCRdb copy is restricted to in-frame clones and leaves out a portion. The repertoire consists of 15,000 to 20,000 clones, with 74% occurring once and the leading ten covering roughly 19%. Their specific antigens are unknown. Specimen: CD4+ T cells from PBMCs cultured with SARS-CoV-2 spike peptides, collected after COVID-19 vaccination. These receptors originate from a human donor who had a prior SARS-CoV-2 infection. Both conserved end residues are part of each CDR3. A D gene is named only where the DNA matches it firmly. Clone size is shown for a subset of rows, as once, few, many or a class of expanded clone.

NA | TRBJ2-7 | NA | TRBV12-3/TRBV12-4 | CASTPGGRYEQYF | TGTGCCAGCACTCCCGGGGGCCGGTACGAGCAGTACTTC
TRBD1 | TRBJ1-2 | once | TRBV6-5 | CVSRHLDRDYGYTF | TGTGTCAGCAGACATTTGGACAGGGACTATGGCTACACCTTC
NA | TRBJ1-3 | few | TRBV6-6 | CASSHTRNTIYF | TGTGCCAGCAGCCACACACGGAACACCATATATTTT
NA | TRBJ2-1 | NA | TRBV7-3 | CASSLSREAIDEQFF | TGTGCCAGCAGCTTAAGTAGGGAAGCTATCGATGAGCAGTTCTTC
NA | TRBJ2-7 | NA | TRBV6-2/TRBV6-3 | CASSYYYWETYEQYF | TGTGCCAGCAGTTACTATTACTGGGAGACCTACGAGCAGTACTTC
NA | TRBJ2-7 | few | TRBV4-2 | CASSPAGTRAYEQYF | TGTGCCAGCAGCCCGGCGGGGACCCGAGCCTACGAGCAGTACTTC
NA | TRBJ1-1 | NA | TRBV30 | CAWSGFRNTEAFF | TGTGCCTGGAGTGGGTTTCGAAACACTGAAGCTTTCTTT
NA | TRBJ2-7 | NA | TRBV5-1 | CASSFLTQSYEQYF | TGCGCCAGCAGCTTCCTAACTCAGTCCTACGAGCAGTACTTC
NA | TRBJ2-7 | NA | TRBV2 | CASDLQGVGYEQYF | TGTGCCTCCGACCTGCAGGGCGTTGGCTACGAGCAGTACTTC
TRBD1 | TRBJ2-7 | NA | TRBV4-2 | CASSRRQGETGEQYF | TGTGCCAGCAGCCGTAGACAGGGGGAGACGGGGGAGCAGTACTTC
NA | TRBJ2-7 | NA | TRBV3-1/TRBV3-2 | CASSQEWGVVSYEQYF | TGTGCCAGCAGCCAGGAATGGGGGGTAGTCTCCTACGAGCAGTACTTC
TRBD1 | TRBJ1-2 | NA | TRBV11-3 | CASSRGTGWGPYGYTF | TGTGCCAGCAGCCGAGGGACAGGGTGGGGGCCCTATGGCTACACCTTC
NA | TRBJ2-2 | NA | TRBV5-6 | CASSLVLGYTGELFF | TGTGCCAGCAGCTTGGTTTTGGGGTATACCGGGGAGCTGTTTTTT
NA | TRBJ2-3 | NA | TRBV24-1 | CATSAEGGTDTQYF | TGTGCCACCAGTGCGGAGGGGGGCACAGATACGCAGTATTTT
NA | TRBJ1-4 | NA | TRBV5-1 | CASSLAGGPTGEKLFF | TGCGCCAGCAGCTTGGCGGGGGGGCCGACAGGAGAAAAACTGTTTTTT
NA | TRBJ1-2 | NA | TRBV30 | CARKGRRRANYGYTF | TGTGCCCGAAAGGGACGGCGACGGGCTAACTATGGCTACACCTTC
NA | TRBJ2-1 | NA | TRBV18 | CASSGDGGNEQFF | TGTGCCAGCTCAGGGGACGGAGGCAATGAGCAGTTCTTC
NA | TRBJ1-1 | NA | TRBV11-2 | CASSLTTESTEAFF | TGTGCCAGCAGCTTGACGACAGAAAGCACTGAAGCTTTCTTT
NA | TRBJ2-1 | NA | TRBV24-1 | CATSDWNNEQFF | TGTGCCACCAGTGATTGGAACAATGAGCAGTTCTTC
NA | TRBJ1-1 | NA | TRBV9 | CASSVGAGLGAFF | TGTGCCAGCAGCGTAGGGGCAGGCCTCGGAGCTTTCTTT
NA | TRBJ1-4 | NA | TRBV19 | CASSIVRSRNEKLFF | TGTGCCAGTAGTATAGTCAGGTCTCGTAATGAAAAACTGTTTTTT
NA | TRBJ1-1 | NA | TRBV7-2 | CASSFSVLGGTEAFF | TGTGCCAGCAGCTTTTCGGTCCTAGGAGGGACTGAAGCTTTCTTT
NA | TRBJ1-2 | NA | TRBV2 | CASRPSGEDGYTF | TGTGCCAGCAGGCCTTCAGGGGAGGATGGCTACACCTTC
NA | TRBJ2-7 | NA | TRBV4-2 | CASSQDLGLWEQYF | TGTGCCAGCAGCCAAGATCTGGGTTTATGGGAGCAGTACTTC
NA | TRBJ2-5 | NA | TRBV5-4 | CASSLAGGSGTQETQYF | TGTGCCAGCAGCTTGGCAGGTGGTAGCGGTACGCAAGAGACCCAGTACTTC
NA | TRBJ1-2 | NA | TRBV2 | CASSALEDYGYTF | TGTGCCAGCAGTGCGCTAGAGGACTATGGCTACACCTTC
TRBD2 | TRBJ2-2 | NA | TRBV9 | CASSPKREGWNGELFF | TGTGCCAGCAGCCCGAAGCGGGAGGGCTGGAACGGGGAGCTGTTTTTT
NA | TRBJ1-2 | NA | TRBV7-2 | CASSLSPENGYTF | TGTGCCAGCAGCTTATCCCCCGAAAATGGCTACACCTTC
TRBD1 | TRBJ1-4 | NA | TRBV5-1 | CASSLATGRYEKLFF | TGCGCCAGCAGCTTGGCGACAGGGCGGTATGAAAAACTGTTTTTT
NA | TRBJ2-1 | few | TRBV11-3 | CASSLGPQNEQFF | TGTGCCAGCAGCTTAGGGCCTCAAAATGAGCAGTTCTTC
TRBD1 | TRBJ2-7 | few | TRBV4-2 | CASSHRDSERGANYEQYF | TGTGCCAGCAGCCACCGGGACAGTGAACGAGGGGCCAACTACGAGCAGTACTTC
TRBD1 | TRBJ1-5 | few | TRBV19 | CASSIHRGTGDSNQPQHF | TGTGCCAGTAGTATACATCGAGGGACAGGAGATAGCAATCAGCCCCAGCATTTT
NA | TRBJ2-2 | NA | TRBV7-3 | CASSLTFAGGELFF | TGTGCCAGCAGCTTAACGTTTGCGGGAGGGGAGCTGTTTTTT
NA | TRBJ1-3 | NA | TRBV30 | CAWNTSWQGRNTIYF | TGTGCCTGGAATACCTCGTGGCAGGGAAGAAACACCATATATTTT
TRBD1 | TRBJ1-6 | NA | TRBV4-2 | CASSQDLGPGGAGSPLHF | TGTGCCAGCAGCCAAGATTTGGGCCCAGGGGGCGCGGGGTCACCCCTCCACTTT
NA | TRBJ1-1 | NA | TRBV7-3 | CASSLNGNTEAFF | TGTGCCAGCAGCTTAAACGGGAACACTGAAGCTTTCTTT
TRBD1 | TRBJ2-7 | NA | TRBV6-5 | CASSSDRGLYEQYF | TGTGCCAGCAGTTCCGACAGGGGTCTCTACGAGCAGTACTTC
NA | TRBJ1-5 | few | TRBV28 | CASSWGDQPQHF | TGTGCCAGCAGTTGGGGCGATCAGCCCCAGCATTTT
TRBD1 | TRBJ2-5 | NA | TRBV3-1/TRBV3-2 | CASSPIDREVETQYF | TGTGCCAGCAGCCCCATTGACAGGGAAGTGGAGACCCAGTACTTC
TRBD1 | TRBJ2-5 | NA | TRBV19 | CASSILRTGGAGRETQYF | TGTGCCAGTAGTATCCTGAGGACAGGGGGCGCGGGTCGAGAGACCCAGTACTTC
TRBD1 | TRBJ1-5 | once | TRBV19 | CASNFFPRDSHQPQHF | TGTGCCAGTAATTTCTTCCCCCGGGACAGCCATCAGCCCCAGCATTTT
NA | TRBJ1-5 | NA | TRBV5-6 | CASSPGPIGQPQHF | TGTGCCAGCAGCCCAGGACCCATAGGCCAGCCCCAGCATTTT
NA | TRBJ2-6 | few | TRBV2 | CASGREWANVLTF | TGTGCCAGCGGGAGAGAGTGGGCCAACGTCCTGACTTTC
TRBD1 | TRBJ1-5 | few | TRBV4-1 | CASSQPDRGNNQPQHF | TGCGCCAGCAGCCAACCTGACAGGGGCAATAATCAGCCCCAGCATTTT
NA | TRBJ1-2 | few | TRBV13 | CASSFSSDKFYGYTF | TGTGCCAGCAGCTTTTCCAGCGATAAGTTCTATGGCTACACCTTC
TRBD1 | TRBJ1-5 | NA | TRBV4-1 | CASSQVQGLQPQHF | TGCGCCAGCAGCCAAGTACAGGGGTTACAGCCCCAGCATTTT
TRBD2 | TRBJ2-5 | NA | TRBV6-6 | CASRLAGQETQYF | TGTGCCAGCAGGCTAGCGGGGCAAGAGACCCAGTACTTC
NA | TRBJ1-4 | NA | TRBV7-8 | CASSLGFNEKLFF | TGTGCCAGCAGCTTAGGCTTTAATGAAAAACTGTTTTTT
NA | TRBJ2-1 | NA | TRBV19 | CASSKGPSESEQFF | TGTGCCAGTAGTAAAGGCCCCTCCGAAAGTGAGCAGTTCTTC
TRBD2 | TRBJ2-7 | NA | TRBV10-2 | CASSDVGGGSGGTYEQYF | TGCGCCAGCAGTGATGTCGGAGGCGGTAGCGGGGGAACCTACGAGCAGTACTTC
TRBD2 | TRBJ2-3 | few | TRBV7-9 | CASSPGLPVDTQYF | TGTGCCAGCAGCCCGGGACTACCCGTGGATACGCAGTATTTT